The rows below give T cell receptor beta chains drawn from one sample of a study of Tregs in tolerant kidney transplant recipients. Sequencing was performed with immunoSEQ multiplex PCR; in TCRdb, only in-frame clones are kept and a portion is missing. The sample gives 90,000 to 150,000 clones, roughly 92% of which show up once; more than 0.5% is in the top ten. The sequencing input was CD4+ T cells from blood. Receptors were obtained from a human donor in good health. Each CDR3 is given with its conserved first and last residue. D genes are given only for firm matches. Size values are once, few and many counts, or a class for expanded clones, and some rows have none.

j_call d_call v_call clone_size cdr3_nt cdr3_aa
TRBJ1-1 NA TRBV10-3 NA TGTGCCATCAGTGAACCCCAGGGTGCAGGGACGAACACTGAAGCTTTCTTT CAISEPQGAGTNTEAFF
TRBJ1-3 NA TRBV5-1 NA TGCGCCAGCAGCTCCTCGGGCCCAGGAAACACCATATATTTT CASSSSGPGNTIYF
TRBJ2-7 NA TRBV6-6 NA TGTGCCAGCAGTTACTCCAGGGAACTGGCAACCTACGAGCAGTACTTC CASSYSRELATYEQYF
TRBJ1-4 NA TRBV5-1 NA TGCGCCAGCAGCCAAGGGAGGGTGACTAATGAAAAACTGTTTTTT CASSQGRVTNEKLFF
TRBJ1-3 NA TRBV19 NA TGTGCCAGTTCCGAGAGGACGGTCACTGGAAACACCATATATTTT CASSERTVTGNTIYF
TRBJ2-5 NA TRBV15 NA TGTGCCACCAGCAGAGAGGAGGAAGAGACCCAGTACTTC CATSREEEETQYF
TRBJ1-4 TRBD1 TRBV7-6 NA TGTGCCAGCAGCTTAGCGCCAGGGGACAGGGGGGATTCAACTAATGAAAAACTGTTTTTT CASSLAPGDRGDSTNEKLFF
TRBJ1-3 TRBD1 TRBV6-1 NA TGTGCCAGCAGTGGGACAGGGTGGAAGGGGAACACCATATATTTT CASSGTGWKGNTIYF
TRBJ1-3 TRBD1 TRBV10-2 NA TGCGCCAGCAGTGGGGGACAGGGGGCGTCTGGAAACACCATATATTTT CASSGGQGASGNTIYF
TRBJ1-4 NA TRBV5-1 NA TGCGCCAGCAGCCAGACAGAGACGCGGGAAAAACTGTTTTTT CASSQTETREKLFF
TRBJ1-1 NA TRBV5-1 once TGCGCCAGCAGCTTGGCACAGATGAACACTGAAGCTTTCTTT CASSLAQMNTEAFF
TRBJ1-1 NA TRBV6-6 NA TGTGACTCAAACGACAGGATGAACACTGAAGCTTTCTTT CDSNDRMNTEAFF
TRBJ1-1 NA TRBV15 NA TGTGCCACCAGCAGAGATCCCGGGACACCGAACACTGAAGCTTTCTTT CATSRDPGTPNTEAFF
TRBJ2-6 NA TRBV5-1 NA TGCGCCAGCAGCTTGGGTGGGGGTCGTACTGGGGCCAACGTCCTGACTTTC CASSLGGGRTGANVLTF
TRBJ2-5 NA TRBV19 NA TGTGCCAGTAGCTCGAGAAAACAAGAGACCCAGTACTTC CASSSRKQETQYF
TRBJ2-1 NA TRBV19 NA TGTGCCAGTACTTCTGGAATGAAAGCTGGGGGTTCCTACAATGAGCAGTTCTTC CASTSGMKAGGSYNEQFF
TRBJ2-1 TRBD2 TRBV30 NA TGTGCCTGGAGTGTATACCCTAGCGGGACCCACAATGAGCAGTTCTTC CAWSVYPSGTHNEQFF
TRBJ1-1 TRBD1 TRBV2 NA TGTGCCAGCACCCCGACAGGGGGCGCTTGGGGCACTGAAGCTTTCTTT CASTPTGGAWGTEAFF
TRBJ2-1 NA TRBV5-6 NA TGTGCCAGCAGCTTTCCCGGGGTCCATGAGCAGTTCTTC CASSFPGVHEQFF
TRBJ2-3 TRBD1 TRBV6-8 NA TGTGCCAGCAGAGGGGGCACTTTCACAGATACGCAGTATTTT CASRGGTFTDTQYF
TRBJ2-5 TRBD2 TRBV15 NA TGTGCCACCAGCAGAGATTTGGTAGCGGGGGGGCTGCAAGAGACCCAGTACTTC CATSRDLVAGGLQETQYF
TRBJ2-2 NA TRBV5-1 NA TGCGCCAGCAGCTTGAGTCTCGGGGAGCTGTTTTTT CASSLSLGELFF
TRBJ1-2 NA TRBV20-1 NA TGCAGTACCCTCAGTGGCTACACCTTC CSTLSGYTF
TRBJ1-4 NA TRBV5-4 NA TGTGCCAGCAGCGCCGGGGGGGGAGAAGATGAAAAACTGTTTTTT CASSAGGGEDEKLFF
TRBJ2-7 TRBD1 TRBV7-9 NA TGTGCCAGCAGCGACTGGATGACGGGACAGCACCACTACGAGCAGTACTTC CASSDWMTGQHHYEQYF
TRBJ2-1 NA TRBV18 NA TGTGCCAGCTCACTAGGACGGCTGAGCTCCTACAATGAGCAGTTCTTC CASSLGRLSSYNEQFF
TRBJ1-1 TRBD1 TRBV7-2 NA TGTGCCAGCAGCCATTCTGGCAGGGGGGTTAACACTGAAGCTTTCTTT CASSHSGRGVNTEAFF
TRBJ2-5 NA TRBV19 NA TGTGCCAGTAGTCCCTGGGGTAGCGAAGAGACCCAGTACTTC CASSPWGSEETQYF
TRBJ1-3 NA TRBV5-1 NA TGCGCCAGCAGCTTGGAGAATACTGGAAACACCATATATTTT CASSLENTGNTIYF